The clone carrying this T cell receptor beta chain was seen repeatedly, ten times or more. Its antigen is not known. The germline V and J ends were trimmed by 6 bases and 10 bases, with 12 bases remaining between them. The CDR3 has 12 amino acids. Looked up from germline, CDR1 is LGHDT and CDR2 is YNNKEL (reference sequence). A unique molecular identifier was attached to every TCR cDNA molecule. Via MiXCR, TCRdb re-called the 5' RACE reads, giving one row per CDR3 protein. The sample records around 110,000 distinct CDR3 sequences, more than 9% being singletons. This record comes from a study of spatial heterogeneity in lung cancer. Overall study: In cases with available follow-up PBMC samples, these were sequenced at a median of around 2 years after resection. An average of more than ten raw reads was observed per unique TCR and UMI combination.

Whole-study results and caveats: The appearance of ubiquitous expanded tumor TCRs in blood was greater at resection than follow-up.

As to time point: blood at routine non-recurrence follow-up after resection. Material for sequencing was whole RNA from tumor, nontumor lung or frozen PBMC, left unsorted. The chain couples TRBV3-1 to TRBJ2-2; D is unclear. This material consisted of PBMCs, taken at follow-up. The sequence derives from a male donor with early-stage non-small cell lung cancer. As DNA, the CDR3 is TGTGCCAGCAGTCGGGTGAGAGAGGAGCTGTTTTTT. Translated: CASSRVREELFF.